The rows below give T cell receptor beta chains drawn from one sample of a study of cytomegalovirus exposure and HLA in healthy donors. TCRdb's copy holds only in-frame clones and misses some; the assay was immunoSEQ multiplex PCR. The profile shows some 120,000 clones, 70% to 80% of them singletons. Sequencing was performed on PBMCs. The receptors here all came from a man aged 18 to 29 in good health and CMV-seronegative. Both conserved end residues are part of each CDR3. D genes are given only for firm matches. Part of the rows lack a size; the others show once, few, many or a class for expanded clones.

14,.,TRBJ1-1,.,TRBV18,TGTGCCAGCTCGGACACAATGGCTTACACTGAAGCTTTCTTT,CASSDTMAYTEAFF
14,once,TRBJ1-6,.,TRBV27,TGTGCCAGCAGTTTAGACAGATGGAGAACACCCCTCCACTTT,CASSLDRWRTPLHF
13,.,TRBJ1-2,.,TRBV11-1,TGTGCCAGCAGCCCAACTGCTAACTATGGCTACACCTTC,CASSPTANYGYTF
13,.,TRBJ1-1,.,TRBV7-9,TGTGCCAGCAGCTTCGTTCCCGACACTGAAGCTTTCTTT,CASSFVPDTEAFF
15,few,TRBJ2-2,TRBD1,TRBV5-1,TGCGCCAGCAGCTTAGGGACAGTGAACACCGGGGAGCTGTTTTTT,CASSLGTVNTGELFF
14,.,TRBJ2-3,TRBD2,TRBV7-3,TGTGCCAGCAGCGGACTAGCTAGCACAGATACGCAGTATTTT,CASSGLASTDTQYF
14,.,TRBJ2-4,.,TRBV7-2,TGTGCCAGCAGCTTATTTAACCCGGAGTACATTCAGTACTTC,CASSLFNPEYIQYF
19,.,TRBJ2-2,TRBD2,TRBV4-3,TGCGCCAGCAGCCAAGATTGGGCGTTTAGCGGGAGTGACACCGGGGAGCTGTTTTTT,CASSQDWAFSGSDTGELFF
15,.,TRBJ2-3,.,TRBV5-5,TGTGCCAGCAGCTTAAGCTTACAGGATCCAGATACGCAGTATTTT,CASSLSLQDPDTQYF
13,.,TRBJ2-7,.,TRBV6-6,TGTGCCACTGTCGGGACACTAACCTACGAGCAGTACTTC,CATVGTLTYEQYF
15,once,TRBJ2-5,.,TRBV6-1,TGTGCCAGCAGTGAGAGAGCAGGGGAAACGGCCACCCAGTACTTC,CASSERAGETATQYF
14,.,TRBJ2-2,.,TRBV6-1,TGTGCCAGCAAGCCTAGGAGGAACACCGGGGAGCTGTTTTTT,CASKPRRNTGELFF
14,.,TRBJ1-5,TRBD1,TRBV6-1,TGTGCCAGCAGACGGACAGGGCGAAATCAGCCCCAGCATTTT,CASRRTGRNQPQHF
13,once,TRBJ2-5,.,TRBV19,TGTGCCAGTAGTTTTGACATTGAAGAGACCCAGTACTTC,CASSFDIEETQYF
19,.,TRBJ2-3,TRBD2,TRBV7-3,TGTGCCAGCAGAACCGGGACTAGCGGGGGGAGATATAGCACAGATACGCAGTATTTT,CASRTGTSGGRYSTDTQYF
15,.,TRBJ1-2,.,TRBV27,TGTGCCAGCAGTCGCGCCCCTCAGGGGCGGGATGGCTACACCTTC,CASSRAPQGRDGYTF
14,.,TRBJ2-7,.,TRBV29-1,TGCAGCGTTGAAGTGGGTGGGAGCTCCTACGAGCAGTACTTC,CSVEVGGSSYEQYF